The sequence of this T cell receptor (beta chain) was determined in a study of T cell changes during pregnancy in multiple sclerosis. Germline V gene data show CDR1 as SGHRS and CDR2 as YFSETQ. V gave up 5 bases and J gave up 2 bases; unmatched junction bases: 6. The CDR3 sequence is 15 residues long. Only in-frame clones appear in the TCRdb table, and some are missing; sequencing was by immunoSEQ multiplex PCR. This table holds tens of thousands of clones, 85% to 95% found once. The chain employs TRBV5-1 and TRBJ2-2, with 7 bases fitting TRBD1. The sample here was peripheral blood, taken after pregnancy. The receptor's source is a female donor with multiple sclerosis, enrolled in a pregnancy study. In nucleotides, the CDR3 is TGCGCCAGCAGGTTCCGGGACAGCAACACCGGGGAGCTGTTTTTT. Translation gives CASRFRDSNTGELFF.